This T cell receptor (beta chain) was captured by sequencing in a study of blood T cell repertoires in COVID-19. Per the original data handling: It was from reference gene primer amplification that nucleated cell counts were estimated. Generated by immunoSEQ multiplex PCR, the TCRdb table keeps only in-frame clones and is missing some. That table is the source of V, J and clone size, and D and trimming were worked out from the DNA. This table holds 150,000 to 190,000 clones, about 81% found once. The study recruited people aged 18 to 89 years across approximately 23 US areas. Each participant's cohort was designated according to participant-reported clinical history. The sample was PBMCs or T cells enriched from blood (not recorded which). The origin of this receptor is a man in his fifties or sixties who had recovered from COVID-19.

The DNA of the CDR3 is TGTGCCAGCAGCTTAGCTGCTAGCGGGGGGGCATATGAGCAGTTCTTC. Amino acid sequence: CASSLAASGGAYEQFF. The chain uses TRBV7-8 and TRBJ2-1, with 12 bases fitting TRBD2. Germline V gives CDR1 SGHVS, CDR2 FQNEAQ. The CDR3 is made up of 16 amino acids. With 0 bases clipped from V and 8 bases from J, the junction kept 5 bases outside the gene matches.